The clone carrying this TCR beta chain was observed once. Its antigen is not identified. CDR1 and CDR2 from the germline V gene are SGHRS and YFSETQ. V was pared by 0 bases and J by 2 bases, with 8 bases between. This CDR3 is 15 amino acids long. The assay was immunoSEQ multiplex PCR, and TCRdb's table has in-frame clones only and misses some. Found here are about 70,000 clones, about nine tenths of them singletons; the top ten hold approximately 2.5%. The sample is drawn from a study of OX40 agonist ivuxolimab in advanced cancers. Study overall: Intravenous ivuxolimab was administered to patients every 2 weeks at 0.01 to 10 mg/kg. Anti-PD-1, anti-PD-L1 or anti-CTLA-4 therapy given earlier was allowed, and around 40% had some.

General observations from the study: CD4+ and CD8+ blood T cells expanded clonally by week 6 at 0.1 to 3.0 mg/kg.

The sequenced sample was CD4+ or CD8+ T cells sorted from blood, obtained in a trial of the OX40 agonist ivuxolimab. The receptor was derived from an adult with an advanced solid tumor such as melanoma, head and neck, liver or kidney cancer. The rearrangement joins TRBV5-1 to TRBJ2-2; D uncertain. The CDR3 protein is CASSLGYENTGELFF. CDR3 nucleotide sequence: TGCGCCAGCAGCTTGGGCTACGAAAACACCGGGGAGCTGTTTTTT.